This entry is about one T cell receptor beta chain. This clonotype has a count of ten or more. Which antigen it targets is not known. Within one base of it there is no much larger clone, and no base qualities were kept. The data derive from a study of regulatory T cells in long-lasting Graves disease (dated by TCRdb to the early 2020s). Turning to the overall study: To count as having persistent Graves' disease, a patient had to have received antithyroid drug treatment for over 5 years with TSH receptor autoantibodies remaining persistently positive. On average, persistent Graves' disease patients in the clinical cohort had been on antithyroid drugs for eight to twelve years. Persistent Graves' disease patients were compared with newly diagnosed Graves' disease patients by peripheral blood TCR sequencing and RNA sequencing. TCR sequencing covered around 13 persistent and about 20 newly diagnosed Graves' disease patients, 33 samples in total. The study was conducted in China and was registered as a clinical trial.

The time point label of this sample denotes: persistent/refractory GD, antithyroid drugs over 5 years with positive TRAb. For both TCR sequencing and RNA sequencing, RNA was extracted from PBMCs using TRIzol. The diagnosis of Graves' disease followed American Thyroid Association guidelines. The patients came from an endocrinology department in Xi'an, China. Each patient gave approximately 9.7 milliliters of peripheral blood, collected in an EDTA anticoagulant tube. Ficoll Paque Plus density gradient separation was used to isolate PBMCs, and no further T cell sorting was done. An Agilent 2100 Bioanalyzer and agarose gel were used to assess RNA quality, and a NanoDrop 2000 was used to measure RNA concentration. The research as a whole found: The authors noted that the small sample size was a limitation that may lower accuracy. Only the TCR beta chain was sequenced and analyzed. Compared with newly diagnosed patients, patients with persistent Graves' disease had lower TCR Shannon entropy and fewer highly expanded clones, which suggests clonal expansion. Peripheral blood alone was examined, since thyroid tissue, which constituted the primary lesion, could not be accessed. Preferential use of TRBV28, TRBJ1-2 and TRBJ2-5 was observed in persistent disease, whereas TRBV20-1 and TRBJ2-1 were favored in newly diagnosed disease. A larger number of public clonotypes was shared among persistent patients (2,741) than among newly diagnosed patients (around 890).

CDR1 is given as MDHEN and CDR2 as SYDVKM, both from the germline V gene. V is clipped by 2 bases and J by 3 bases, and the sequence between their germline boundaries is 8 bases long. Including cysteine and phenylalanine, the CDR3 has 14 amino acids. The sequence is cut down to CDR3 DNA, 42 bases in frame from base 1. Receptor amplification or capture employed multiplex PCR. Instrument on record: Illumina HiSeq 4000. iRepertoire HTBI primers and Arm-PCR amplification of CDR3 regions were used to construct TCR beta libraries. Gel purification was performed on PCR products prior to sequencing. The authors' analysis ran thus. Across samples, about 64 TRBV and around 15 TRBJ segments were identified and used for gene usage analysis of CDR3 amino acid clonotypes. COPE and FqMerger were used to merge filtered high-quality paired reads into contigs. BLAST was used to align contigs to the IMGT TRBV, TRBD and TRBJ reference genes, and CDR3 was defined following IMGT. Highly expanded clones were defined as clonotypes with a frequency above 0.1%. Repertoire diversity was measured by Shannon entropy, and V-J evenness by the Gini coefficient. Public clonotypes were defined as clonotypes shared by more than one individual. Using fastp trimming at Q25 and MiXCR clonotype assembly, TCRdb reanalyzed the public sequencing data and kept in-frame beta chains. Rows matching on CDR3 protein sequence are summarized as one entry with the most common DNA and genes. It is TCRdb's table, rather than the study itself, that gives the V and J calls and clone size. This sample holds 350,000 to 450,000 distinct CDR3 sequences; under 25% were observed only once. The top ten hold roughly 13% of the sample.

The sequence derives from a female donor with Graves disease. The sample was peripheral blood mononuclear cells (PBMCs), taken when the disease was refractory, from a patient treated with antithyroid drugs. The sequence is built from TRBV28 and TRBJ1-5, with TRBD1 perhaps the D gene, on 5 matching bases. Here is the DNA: TGTGCCAGCAGTTTAAGACAGCACAATCAGCCCCAGCATTTT. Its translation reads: CASSLRQHNQPQHF.